One sample yielded the 13 T cell receptor beta chains listed below, sequenced in a study of T cell responses to AZD1222 COVID-19 vaccine. Method: immunoSEQ multiplex PCR; TCRdb's copy keeps in-frame clones and lacks some. Of roughly 100,000 clones listed, approximately 90% were seen once; the top ten hold 10% to 15%. The sample was peripheral blood, taken on day 0 of AZD1222 vaccination. The receptors derive from an adult in good health.

V and J are TRBV10-3 and TRBJ1-1; D is ambiguous. V was shortened by 0 bases and J by 0 bases, with 8 bases between the two germline ends. The CDR3 sequence is 15 residues long. Looked up from germline, CDR1 is ENHRY and CDR2 is SYGVKD. The CDR3 loop is CAISESELLNTEAFF. The CDR3 DNA sequence: TGTGCCATCAGTGAGTCAGAGCTTTTGAACACTGAAGCTTTCTTT.

CDR3 loop: CASSLDGRSSYEQYF. CDR3 nucleotides: TGCGCCAGCAGCTTGGATGGCAGGAGCTCCTACGAGCAGTACTTC. The genes are TRBV5-1 and TRBJ2-7; unclear D gene. Germline CDR1 and CDR2: SGHRS and YFSETQ. The CDR3 contains 15 residues. Deletions cut 0 bases from V and 0 bases from J, with 10 bases between.

This clone was observed a single time. Mismatch with germline at one junction end may stem from a read error. The V and J genes are TRBV7-7 and TRBJ2-6, with D maybe TRBD2 (5 bases). The germline V gene has CDR1 SSHAT and CDR2 FNYEAQ (reference sequence). CDR3 length equals 15 residues. For the CDR3, the DNA is TGTGCTAGCAGCGACGAGGGAACTGGGGCCAACGTCCTGACTTTC. Its protein is CASSDEGTGANVLTF.

In this sample, this clone turned up once. The CDR3 spells CASIQDRANTGELFF. The DNA for the CDR3 is TGTGCCAGTATTCAGGACAGGGCGAACACCGGGGAGCTGTTTTTT. The chain carries TRBV19 and TRBJ2-2; 8 bases match TRBD1. The CDR3 runs 15 residues. V lost 7 bases and J lost 0; bases outside the gene matches: 4. Germline V gives CDR1 LNHDA, CDR2 SQIVND (reference sequence).

The gene calls are TRBV5-1 and TRBJ1-5, with no clear D. Trimming removed 3 bases from V and 5 bases from J, with 9 bases in between. CDR1 SGHRS and CDR2 YFSETQ come from the germline V gene. The CDR3 consists of 13 residues. CDR3 nucleotide sequence: TGCGCCAGCAGCTACCAGCCGGATCAGCCCCAGCATTTT. Amino acid sequence: CASSYQPDQPQHF. Together with reference TRBV5-1 and TRBJ1-5, the CDR3 gives the full variable domain: KAGVTQTPRYLIKTRGQQVTLSCSPISGHRSVSWYQQTPGQGLQFLFEYFSETQRNKGNFPGRFSGRQFSNSRSEMNVSTLELGDSALYLCASSYQPDQPQHFGDGTRLSIL.

The CDR3 is CASSYTSEAFF. The CDR3 bases are TGTGCCAGCAGCTACACCTCCGAAGCTTTCTTT. The chain has TRBV7-9 and TRBJ1-1; D unresolved. CDR1 SEHNR and CDR2 FQNEAQ come from the germline V gene (reference sequence). The CDR3 runs to 11 residues. Trimming removed 4 bases at V and 8 bases at J, with 8 bases between.

A single count supports this clone. The rearrangement links TRBV13 to TRBJ1-3; 9 bases are shared with TRBD1. Germline-derived CDR1 and CDR2 are PRHDT and FYEKMQ (reference sequence). The CDR3 extends over 16 amino acids. After removal of 5 bases from V and 0 bases from J, the junction contained 5 bases not matched to a gene. CDR3 in amino acids: CASSTDRGFSGNTIYF. The CDR3 coding sequence is TGTGCCAGCAGCACAGACAGGGGGTTCTCTGGAAACACCATATATTTT.

This clone was recorded once. The chain links TRBV6-5 to TRBJ2-1, with D possibly being TRBD2 (6 bases). The CDR3 runs to 14 residues. Germline V gene lookup returns CDR1 MNHEY and CDR2 SVGAGI. Trimming pared 5 bases from V and 8 bases from J, leaving 16 bases between. The CDR3 nucleotides are TGTGCCAGCAGTCCGCGGGAAGGAGGGTATGAGCAGTTCTTC. Protein sequence: CASSPREGGYEQFF.

This clone was counted only a few times. This chain uses TRBV19 with TRBJ1-5; 7 bases match TRBD1. The germline V gene encodes CDR1 LNHDA and CDR2 SQIVND (reference sequence). V lost 2 bases, J lost 5 bases, and 3 bases stayed unmatched. The CDR3 is 14 residues long. For the CDR3, the DNA is TGTGCCAGTAGTATACGACAGGGAGATCAGCCCCAGCATTTT. Protein product: CASSIRQGDQPQHF.

The CDR3 reads CASSLGGGNGYTF. CDR3 bases: TGTGCCAGCAGCTTGGGGGGAGGCAATGGCTACACCTTC. The chain recombines TRBV11-2 with TRBJ1-2, with D maybe TRBD1 (5 bases). Trimming took 3 bases from V and 6 from J, leaving 11 bases between them. CDR1 is SGHAT, CDR2 FQNNGV, per germline. This CDR3 is built from 13 residues.

The chain employs TRBV9 and TRBJ2-1, with unresolved D. Germline values: CDR1 SGDLS, CDR2 YYNGEE. The CDR3 consists of 15 residues. V dropped 4 bases and J dropped 2 bases, with 13 bases sitting between them. CDR3 sequence reads: CASSSSRNTYNEQFF. CDR3 in DNA: TGTGCCAGCAGCTCCTCCAGGAATACCTACAATGAGCAGTTCTTC. The whole variable domain, remainder taken from reference TRBV9 and TRBJ2-1, is DSGVTQTPKHLITATGQRVTLRCSPRSGDLSVYWYQQSLDQGLQFLIQYYNGEERAKGNILERFSAQQFPDLHSELNLSSLELGDSALYFCASSSSRNTYNEQFFGPGTRLTVL.

The chain recombines TRBV6-6 with TRBJ2-7; 11 bases match TRBD2. This CDR3 is built from 14 residues. Germline CDR1 is MNHNY and CDR2 is SVGAGI (reference sequence). The trim removed 4 bases at V and 4 bases at J, leaving 3 bases unmatched. This CDR3 reads CASSSGTSGYEQYF. CDR3 bases: TGTGCCAGCAGTTCCGGGACTAGCGGATACGAGCAGTACTTC.

The rearrangement links TRBV7-8 to TRBJ2-7; TRBD1 aligns across 8 bases. Germline-derived CDR1 and CDR2 are SGHVS and FQNEAQ. Trimming cost V 5 bases and J 0 bases; bases outside gene matches: 6. The CDR3 extends over 15 amino acids. The CDR3 bases are TGTGCCAGCAGCCTGACAGGGGACGGCTCCTACGAGCAGTACTTC. Its translation is CASSLTGDGSYEQYF. Complete variable domain (other parts from reference TRBV7-8 and TRBJ2-7): GAGVSQSPRYKVAKRGQDVALRCDPISGHVSLFWYQQALGQGPEFLTYFQNEAQLDKSGLPSDRFFAERPEGSVSTLKIQRTQQEDSAVYLCASSLTGDGSYEQYFGPGTRLTVT.